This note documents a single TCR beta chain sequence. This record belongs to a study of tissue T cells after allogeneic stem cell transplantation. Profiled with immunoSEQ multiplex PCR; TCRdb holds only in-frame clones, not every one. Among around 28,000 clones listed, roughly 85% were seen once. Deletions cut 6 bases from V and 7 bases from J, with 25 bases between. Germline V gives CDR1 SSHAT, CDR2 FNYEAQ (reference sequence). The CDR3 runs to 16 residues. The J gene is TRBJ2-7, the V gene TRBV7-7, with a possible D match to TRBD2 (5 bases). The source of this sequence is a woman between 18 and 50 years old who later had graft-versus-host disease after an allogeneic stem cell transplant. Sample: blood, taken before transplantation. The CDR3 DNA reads TGTGCCAGCAGTACGACGGCTACGGGGAGCGTGGGGGAGCAGTACTTC. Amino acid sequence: CASSTTATGSVGEQYF.